This record looks at one T cell receptor (beta chain) sequence and its context. This record belongs to a study of blood T cell repertoires in COVID-19. Study in general: The origin of the acute and convalescent COVID-19 samples was the United States, Italy and Spain.

TCRdb's table, derived via immunoSEQ multiplex PCR, lists solely in-frame clones and lacks some. The repertoire holds 34,000 or so clones, 88% seen once, with more than 13% in the top ten. Germline loops: CDR1 KGHDR, CDR2 SFDVKD. The CDR3 loop spans 16 amino acids. V lost 2 bases, J lost 7 bases, and 17 bases lay in between. The genes are TRBV24-1 and TRBJ2-1; maybe TRBD1 (6 bases). The sequencing input was peripheral blood. The origin of this receptor is a man in his fifties or sixties with active COVID-19. The CDR3 DNA sequence: TGTGCCACCAGTGATTCGGGGACAAGCTACAGGAATGAGCAGTTCTTC. This sequence encodes CATSDSGTSYRNEQFF.